The 14 T cell receptor beta chains below all came from one sample that was sequenced in a study of cytomegalovirus exposure and HLA in healthy donors. In the PCR, 60 Vbeta and 13 Jbeta primers were used. The protocol was immunoSEQ multiplex PCR, while the TCRdb copy is restricted to in-frame clones and leaves out a portion. The top ten hold around 1.5% of the sample, which has around 130,000 clones, 82% seen once. The sample comprised PBMCs. The receptors originated from a woman aged 18-35 years in good health and CMV-seronegative.

This clone has a single count. The V and J genes are TRBV6-5 and TRBJ2-2; D is ambiguous. Trimming removed 2 bases from V and 6 bases from J, with 10 bases in between. CDR3 length equals 14 residues. CDR1 MNHEY and CDR2 SVGAGI come from the germline V gene. The CDR3 loop is CASSYGDGSGELFF. The CDR3, as DNA: TGTGCCAGCAGTTACGGAGACGGGTCCGGGGAGCTGTTTTTT.

The chain has TRBV2 and TRBJ2-7; 9 bases map to TRBD2. Germline V gene sequence: CDR1 SNHLY, CDR2 FYNNEI. The CDR3 totals 14 residues. The V segment lost 7 bases and the J segment 3 bases; nucleotides outside the gene matches: 7. The CDR3 DNA reads as TGTGCCAGCACCATCGGACTAGCGAGCTACGAGCAGTACTTC. Its translation: CASTIGLASYEQYF.

This chain joins TRBV10-2 and TRBJ1-5; 7 nucleotides agree with TRBD1. Unmatched junction bases numbered 2, after V lost 4 bases and J lost 2 bases. CDR3 length: 14 amino acids. Germline CDR1 reads WSHSY; CDR2 reads SAAADI. CDR3 bases: TGCGCCAGCAGTGGACAGGGCGGCAATCAGCCCCAGCATTTT. Translated: CASSGQGGNQPQHF.

The chain links TRBV7-2 to TRBJ2-7; D possibly corresponds to TRBD2 (6 bases). This CDR3 contains 14 residues. Looked up from germline, CDR1 is SGHTA and CDR2 is FQGNSA. Between the trimmed V and J ends, which lost 6 bases and 0 bases, there was a span of 12 bases. In nucleotides, the CDR3 is TGTGCCAGCAGACTTAGCGGTAACTCCTACGAGCAGTACTTC. Protein sequence: CASRLSGNSYEQYF.

V is TRBV11-3 and J is TRBJ2-1; no clear D gene. Trimming shortened V by 0 bases and J by 7 bases, and 7 bases separated the two germline ends. The germline gives CDR1 SGHNT, CDR2 YENEEA. The length of the CDR3 is 13 residues. CDR3 sequence (DNA): TGTGCCAGCAGCTTAGAGAGTTGGAATGAGCAGTTCTTC. The encoded protein is CASSLESWNEQFF.

The chain is built from TRBV27 and TRBJ2-7; 7 nucleotides line up with TRBD2. CDR1 and CDR2 from the germline V gene are MNHEY and SMNVEV (reference sequence). CDR3 length equals 17 residues. J gave up 4 bases and V 6 bases, and 18 bases lay outside the gene matches. CDR3 in DNA: TGTGCCAGCAGGGTGCTTGGGGGGGGGTCAAAGGGATACGAGCAGTACTTC. Amino acids: CASRVLGGGSKGYEQYF.

The chain has TRBV15 and TRBJ1-6; possible D gene TRBD1, 5 bases. The CDR3 sequence is 14 residues long. The V end lost 7 bases, the J end lost 5 bases, and 12 bases lay between the germline ends. From germline, CDR1 is LNHNV and CDR2 YYDKDF (reference sequence). The CDR3 region has the DNA TGTGCCACCACCCCAGGGAATGATAATTCACCCCTCCACTTT. Translated: CATTPGNDNSPLHF.

The chain combines TRBV9 with TRBJ2-3; 7 positions match TRBD2. V dropped 7 bases and J dropped 2; count of bases not matched to a gene: 7. The germline gives CDR1 SGDLS, CDR2 YYNGEE. This CDR3 has 14 amino acids. CDR3 DNA sequence: TGTGCCAGCTCCGGACTAGATTTCACAGATACGCAGTATTTT. It specifies CASSGLDFTDTQYF.

J is TRBJ2-7 and V is TRBV15; 9 bases fit TRBD2. CDR1 and CDR2 (germline): LNHNV, YYDKDF (reference sequence). J was trimmed by 7 bases and V by 5 bases; bases with no gene match: 15. There are 16 residues in the CDR3. Here the CDR3 DNA reads TGTGCCACCAGCGCCGGATGGCGGGGGGGCGAATGGGAGCAGTACTTC. The encoded protein is CATSAGWRGGEWEQYF.

V usage is TRBV15 and J usage is TRBJ2-5; D perhaps matches TRBD2 (6 bases). The V end was cut by 0 bases, the J end by 4 bases, with 15 bases between. CDR1 and CDR2 from the germline V gene are LNHNV and YYDKDF (reference sequence). This CDR3 comprises 16 residues. CDR3 amino acids: CATSRDGGVRRETQYF. CDR3 nucleotides: TGTGCCACCAGCAGAGATGGAGGGGTTAGGCGAGAGACCCAGTACTTC.

V usage is TRBV30 and J usage is TRBJ2-7, with D possibly matching TRBD2 (6 bases). In germline, CDR1 is GTSNPN, CDR2 SVGIG (reference sequence). The CDR3 covers 13 residues. Trimming stripped 7 bases from V and 5 bases from J, with 18 bases between. CDR3 nucleotide sequence: TGTGCCTCCTCCTCCGGGACTCTGGACGAGCAGTACTTC. Translating gives CASSSGTLDEQYF.

The chain is built from TRBV9 and TRBJ2-3, with 7 bases identical to TRBD1. The CDR3 has 18 residues. V shed 0 bases and J 1 base; nucleotides not matched to a gene: 11. Germline CDR1 SGDLS, CDR2 YYNGEE. DNA of the CDR3: TGTGCCAGCAGCGTAGGAATTGGGGGAGACAGGGGCACAGATACGCAGTATTTT. It is translated as CASSVGIGGDRGTDTQYF.

This chain joins TRBV6-5 and TRBJ2-5, with D uncertain. The J call may be in error: the DNA end matches TRBJ2-7 better. Germline CDR1 MNHEY, CDR2 SVGAGI. CDR3 length: 14 residues. The CDR3 loop is CASRSSGRPYEQYF. The CDR3 coding sequence is TGTGCCAGCAGGTCCTCAGGCAGGCCTTACGAGCAGTACTTC.

This sequence joins TRBV2 and TRBJ2-5, with a weak D call TRBD1 (6 bases). The assigned J gene may be wrong: the sequence end matches TRBJ2-7 better. There are 15 residues in the CDR3. The germline CDR1 and CDR2 sequences are SNHLY and FYNNEI. The CDR3 nucleotides read TGTGCCAGCAGAGCTGACAGGATGTTAAACTACGAGCAGTACTTC. Encoded protein: CASRADRMLNYEQYF.